This T cell receptor (beta chain) was sequenced during a study of blood T cell repertoires in COVID-19. Overall study context: Sources were T cells, B-cell-depleted T cells, or PBMCs; the material itself was cDNA or gDNA.

This clone was seen just once. As processed by the authors: Nucleated cell number was recorded as an estimate derived from reference gene primer amplification. Profiling relied on immunoSEQ multiplex PCR, and the TCRdb table lists in-frame clones only, not all of them. V, J and clone size reflect that table, while D and trimming were determined from the DNA. The data show roughly 87,000 clones, with more than 70% seen just once and approximately 14% held by the top ten. Trimming stripped 0 bases from V and 1 base from J, with 7 bases between. This CDR3 comprises 14 residues. Per the germline V gene, CDR1 is SGHNT and CDR2 is YYREEE (reference sequence).

The rearrangement joins TRBV5-4 to TRBJ1-1, with D hard to call. The origin of this receptor is a woman of 80 years or more with acute or convalescent COVID-19. Material for sequencing was peripheral blood. The CDR3 DNA is TGTGCCAGCAGCTTGGGTGCAGAGAACACTGAAGCTTTCTTT. Translated, it gives CASSLGAENTEAFF. Full variable domain (outside the CDR3, taken from reference TRBV5-4 and TRBJ1-1): ETGVTQSPTHLIKTRGQQVTLRCSSQSGHNTVSWYQQALGQGPQFIFQYYREEENGRGNFPPRFSGLQFPNYSSELNVNALELDDSALYLCASSLGAENTEAFFGQGTRLTVV.